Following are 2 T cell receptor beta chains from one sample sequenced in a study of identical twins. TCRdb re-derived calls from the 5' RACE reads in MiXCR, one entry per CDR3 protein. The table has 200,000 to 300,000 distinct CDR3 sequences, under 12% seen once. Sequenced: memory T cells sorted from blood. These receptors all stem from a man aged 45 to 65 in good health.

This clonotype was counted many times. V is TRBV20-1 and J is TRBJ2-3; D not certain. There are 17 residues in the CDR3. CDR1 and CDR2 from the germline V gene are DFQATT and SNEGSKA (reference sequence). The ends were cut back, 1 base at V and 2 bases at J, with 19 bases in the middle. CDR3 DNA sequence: TGCAGTGCTAGAGCTAGTGGAGAAGACCCCTACACAGATACGCAGTATTTT. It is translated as CSARASGEDPYTDTQYF.

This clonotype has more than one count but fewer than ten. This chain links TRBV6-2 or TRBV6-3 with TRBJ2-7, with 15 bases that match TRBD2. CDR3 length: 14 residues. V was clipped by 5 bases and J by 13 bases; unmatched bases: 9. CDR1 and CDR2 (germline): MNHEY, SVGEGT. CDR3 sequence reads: CASSGGLAGGPTYF. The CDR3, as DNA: TGTGCCAGCAGTGGGGGACTAGCGGGAGGACCCACATACTTC.